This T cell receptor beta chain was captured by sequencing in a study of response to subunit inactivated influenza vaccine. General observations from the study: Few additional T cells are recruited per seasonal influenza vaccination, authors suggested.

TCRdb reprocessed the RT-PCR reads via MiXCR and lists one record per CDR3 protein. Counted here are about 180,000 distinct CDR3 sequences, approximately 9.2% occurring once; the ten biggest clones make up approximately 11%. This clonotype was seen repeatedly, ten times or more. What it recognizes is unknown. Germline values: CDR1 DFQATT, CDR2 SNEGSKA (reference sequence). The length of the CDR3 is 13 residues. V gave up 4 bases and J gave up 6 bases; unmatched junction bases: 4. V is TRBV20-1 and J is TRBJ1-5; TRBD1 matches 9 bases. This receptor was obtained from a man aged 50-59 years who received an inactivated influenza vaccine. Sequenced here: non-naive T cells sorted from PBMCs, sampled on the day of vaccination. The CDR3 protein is CSATQGARQPQHF. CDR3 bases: TGCAGTGCTACACAGGGGGCGCGTCAGCCCCAGCATTTT.